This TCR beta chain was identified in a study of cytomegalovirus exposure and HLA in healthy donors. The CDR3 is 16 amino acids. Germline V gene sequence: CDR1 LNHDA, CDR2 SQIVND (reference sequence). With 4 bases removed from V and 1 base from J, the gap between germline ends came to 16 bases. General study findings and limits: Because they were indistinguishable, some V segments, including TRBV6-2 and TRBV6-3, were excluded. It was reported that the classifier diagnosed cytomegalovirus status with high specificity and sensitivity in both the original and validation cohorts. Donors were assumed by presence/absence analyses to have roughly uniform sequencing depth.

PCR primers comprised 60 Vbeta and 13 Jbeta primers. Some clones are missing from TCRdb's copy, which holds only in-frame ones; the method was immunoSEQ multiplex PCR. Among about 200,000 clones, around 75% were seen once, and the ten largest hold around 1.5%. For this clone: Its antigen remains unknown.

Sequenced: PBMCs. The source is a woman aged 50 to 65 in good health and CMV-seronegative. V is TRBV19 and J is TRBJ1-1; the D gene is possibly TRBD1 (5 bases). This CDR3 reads CASSTWVGAKNTEAFF. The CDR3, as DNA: TGTGCCAGTAGTACGTGGGTAGGGGCAAAGAACACTGAAGCTTTCTTT.